This T cell receptor beta chain emerged from a study of T cell repertoires in cytomegalovirus infection. Study-level background: Epitope selection comprised recently identified HLA-C-restricted CMV epitopes and well-studied HLA-B-restricted CMV epitopes. The public TCR beta signatures pointed to both CMV infection and matching HLA type. Study-wide findings and caveats: Predominance within the ex vivo response was attributable to HLA-C-restricted CMV-specific TCR beta clonotypes. Based on cumulative public TCR beta family frequency, carriers of CMV plus the relevant HLA were identified.

TCRdb reprocessed the reads with MiXCR, giving one entry per CDR3 protein. The sample consists of roughly 920,000 distinct CDR3 sequences, less than 40% of them appearing once. Comments on this clonotype: Antigen specificity is unknown.

With 0 bases clipped from V and 9 bases from J, the junction kept 7 bases outside the gene matches. CDR3 length: 15 amino acids. The germline gives CDR1 MNHGY, CDR2 SAAAGT. The V call is TRBV6-8, the J call TRBJ1-5; 8 nucleotides align to TRBD1. This receptor was taken from a human donor in good health (CMV status not recorded). Some clones in this sample may be carry-over from other donors' samples. The starting material was cultured CD8+ T cells from PBMCs, obtained from culture after CMV antigen stimulation. In DNA, the CDR3 is TGTGCCAGCAGTTACTCTCCGGGACAGGTATGGCCCCAGCATTTT. Amino acids: CASSYSPGQVWPQHF.